The present entry profiles one T cell receptor beta chain with its context. Its antigen specificity is not known. The junction departs from the called germline gene at one end, perhaps through a read error. The data belong to a study of response to subunit inactivated influenza vaccine (dated by TCRdb to 2016 to 2018). Regarding the research as a whole: Deep quantitative T cell receptor repertoire profiling was used in the study to track responses to a trivalent subunit inactivated influenza vaccine.

Receptors were amplified or captured by RT-PCR. The listed sequencing device is Illumina HiSeq 2500. The raw public data were reprocessed by TCRdb itself: fastp quality trimming at Q25, MiXCR clonotype calling, in-frame beta chains only. Every distinct CDR3 protein forms one entry, paired with its most common genes and DNA. The sample table records hundreds of thousands of distinct CDR3 sequences; roughly 14% of these occur just once. Around 6.5% of the sample lies in the top ten. General study outcomes and caveats: The authors suggested that each seasonal influenza vaccination may recruit only a limited number of new T cells.

This material consisted of PBMCs from blood, taken 14 days before vaccination. The sequence came from a man aged 50-59 years who received an inactivated influenza vaccine. Donor details come from another sample of the same person, matched by shared clones.

The DNA is TGTGCCAGCAGTTATAGGTCTAGCGGGTCCCTCGGGGCCAGCGTCCTGACTTTC. It translates to CASSYRSSGSLGASVLTF. Rearrangement joined TRBV6-2 or TRBV6-3 to TRBJ2-6, with 8 bases aligning to TRBD2. CDR1 MNHEY and CDR2 SVGEGT are derived from the germline V gene. There are 18 amino acids in the CDR3, from cysteine to phenylalanine inclusive. Just CDR3 DNA is preserved here, 54 bases in frame from base 1.